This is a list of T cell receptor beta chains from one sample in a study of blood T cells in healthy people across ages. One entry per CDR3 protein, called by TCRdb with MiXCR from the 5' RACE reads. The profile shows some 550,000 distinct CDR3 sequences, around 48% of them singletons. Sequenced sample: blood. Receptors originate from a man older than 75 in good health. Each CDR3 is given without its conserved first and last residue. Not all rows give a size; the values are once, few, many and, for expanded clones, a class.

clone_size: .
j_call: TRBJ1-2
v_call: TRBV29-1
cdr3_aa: SVQDSAAGYT

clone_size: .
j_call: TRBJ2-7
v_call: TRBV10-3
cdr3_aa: AIRDTSYEQY

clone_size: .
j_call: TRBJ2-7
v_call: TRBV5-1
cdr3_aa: ASSLAPGQVSYEQY

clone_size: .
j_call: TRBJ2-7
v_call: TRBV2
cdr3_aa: ASTRTGGGEQY

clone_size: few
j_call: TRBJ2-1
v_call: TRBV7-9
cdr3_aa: ASSSQGIPNEQF

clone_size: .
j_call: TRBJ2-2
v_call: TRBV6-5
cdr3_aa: ASRAGSSGNTGELF

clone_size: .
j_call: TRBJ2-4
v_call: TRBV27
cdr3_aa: ASSGGTGGIQY

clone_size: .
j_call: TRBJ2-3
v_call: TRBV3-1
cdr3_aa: ASSQAGVGTDTQY

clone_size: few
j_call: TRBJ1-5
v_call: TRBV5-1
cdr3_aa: ASSPTTGGINQPQH

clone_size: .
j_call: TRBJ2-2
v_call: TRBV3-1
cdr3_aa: ASRRSGGTNTGELF

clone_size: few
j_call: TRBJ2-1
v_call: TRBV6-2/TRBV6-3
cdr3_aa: ASSPGGQGAYNEQF

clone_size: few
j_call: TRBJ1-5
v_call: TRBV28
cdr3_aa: ASSLTQFLSNQPQH

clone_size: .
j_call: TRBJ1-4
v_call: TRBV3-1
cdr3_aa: ASSQDEEKLF

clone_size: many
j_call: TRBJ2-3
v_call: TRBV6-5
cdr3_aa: ASSYGAKTDTQY

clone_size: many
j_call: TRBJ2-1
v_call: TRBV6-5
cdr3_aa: ASSPRGLANNEQF

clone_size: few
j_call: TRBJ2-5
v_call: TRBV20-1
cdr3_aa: SARAFRQETQY

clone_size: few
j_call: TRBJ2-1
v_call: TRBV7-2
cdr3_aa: ASSLEAGNEQF

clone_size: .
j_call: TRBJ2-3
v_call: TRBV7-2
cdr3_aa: ASSLQQGYTDTQY

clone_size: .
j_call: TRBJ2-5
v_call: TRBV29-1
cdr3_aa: SVGQGFAEQY

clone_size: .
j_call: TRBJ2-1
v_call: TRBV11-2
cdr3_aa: ASSMAGGVYNEQF

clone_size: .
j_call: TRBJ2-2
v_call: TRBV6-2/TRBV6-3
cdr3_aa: ASSFLAGGPDTGELF

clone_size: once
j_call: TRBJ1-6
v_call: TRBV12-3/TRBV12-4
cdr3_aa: ASSLGQGSTPLH

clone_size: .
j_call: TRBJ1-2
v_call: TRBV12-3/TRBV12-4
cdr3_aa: ASSFWGYGYT

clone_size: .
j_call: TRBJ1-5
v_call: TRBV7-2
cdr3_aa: ASSREEASQPQH

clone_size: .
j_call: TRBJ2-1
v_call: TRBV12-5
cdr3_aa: ASGLTFDLSSYNEQF

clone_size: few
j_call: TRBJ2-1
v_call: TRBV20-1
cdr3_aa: SAISGSGAWEQF

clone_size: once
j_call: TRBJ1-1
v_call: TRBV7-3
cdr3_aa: ASSLMGENTEAF

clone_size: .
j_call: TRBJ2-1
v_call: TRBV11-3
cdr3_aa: ASSSGTSGSYDEQF

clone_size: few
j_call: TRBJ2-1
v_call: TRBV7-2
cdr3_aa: ASSLEGLANNEQF

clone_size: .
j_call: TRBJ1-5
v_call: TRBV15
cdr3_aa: ATSRTSSNQPQH

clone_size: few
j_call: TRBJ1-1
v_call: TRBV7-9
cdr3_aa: ASSFGVDTEAF

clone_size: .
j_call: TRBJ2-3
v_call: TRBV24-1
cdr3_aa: ATSDPAVSTDTQY

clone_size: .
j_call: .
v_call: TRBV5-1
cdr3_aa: ASSPDRGVYEQY

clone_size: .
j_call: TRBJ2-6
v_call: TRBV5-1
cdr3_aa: ASRDSLGSGANVLT

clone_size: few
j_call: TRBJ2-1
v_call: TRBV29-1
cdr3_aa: SVTSGSLYEQF

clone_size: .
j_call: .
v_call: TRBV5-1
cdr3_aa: ASSLRSGTSYNEQY

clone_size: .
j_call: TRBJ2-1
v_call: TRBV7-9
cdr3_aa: ASSFLGLAGGVYNEQF

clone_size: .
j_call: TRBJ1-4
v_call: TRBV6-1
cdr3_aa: ASSEVRGPPFEKLF

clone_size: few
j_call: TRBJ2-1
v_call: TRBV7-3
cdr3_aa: ASSGPPGGSYNEQF

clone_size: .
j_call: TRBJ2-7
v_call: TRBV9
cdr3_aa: ASSPRDRAMGEQY

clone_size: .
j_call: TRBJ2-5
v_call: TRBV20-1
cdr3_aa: SASGKETQY

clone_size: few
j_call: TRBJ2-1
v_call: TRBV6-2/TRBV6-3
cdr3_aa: ASSYRGRTSGGNEQF

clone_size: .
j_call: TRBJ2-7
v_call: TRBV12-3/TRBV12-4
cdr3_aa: ASTLGAGGSYEQY

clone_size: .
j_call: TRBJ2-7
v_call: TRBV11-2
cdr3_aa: ASSLGGLAGEEY

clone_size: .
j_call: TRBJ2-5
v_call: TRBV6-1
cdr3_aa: ASSEGQGGSALRKY

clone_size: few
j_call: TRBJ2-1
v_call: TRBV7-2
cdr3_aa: ASSLRDRGSNEQF

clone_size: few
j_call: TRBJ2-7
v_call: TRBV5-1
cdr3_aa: ASSLAGLPPGYEQY

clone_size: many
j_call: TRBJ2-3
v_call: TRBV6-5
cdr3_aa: ASSLGQGVKYTQY

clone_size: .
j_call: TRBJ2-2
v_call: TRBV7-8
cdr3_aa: ASSLLAGGYTGELF

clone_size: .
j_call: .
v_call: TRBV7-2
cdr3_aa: ASSLVPSGERKTQY

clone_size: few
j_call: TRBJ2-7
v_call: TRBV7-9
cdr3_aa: ASTTGLGPGHYEQY

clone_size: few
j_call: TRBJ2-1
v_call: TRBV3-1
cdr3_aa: ASSYRGIYNEQF

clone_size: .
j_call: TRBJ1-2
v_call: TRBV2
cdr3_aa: ASSGSAGGGGYT